A single sample gave rise to the 26 T cell receptor beta chains below, sequenced in a study of cytomegalovirus exposure and HLA in healthy donors. The table came from immunoSEQ multiplex PCR; TCRdb's copy has only in-frame clones and leaves some out. The sample records about 330,000 clones, roughly 90% being singletons. The sample taken for sequencing was PBMCs. The receptors originated from a woman aged 18 to 35 in good health and CMV-seronegative.

This chain links TRBV6-5 with TRBJ2-2; maybe TRBD2 (7 bases). CDR1 is MNHEY, CDR2 SVGAGI, per germline. This CDR3 region has 13 residues. Trimming cost V 7 bases and J 7 bases, with 13 bases left between them. CDR3 sequence (DNA): TGTGCCAGCACTCTAGCGGACAGCGGGGAGCTGTTTTTT. Its protein product is CASTLADSGELFF.

The gene calls are TRBV4-1 and TRBJ2-2; D gene ambiguous. Trimming stripped 4 bases from V and 6 bases from J, with 15 bases between. The CDR3 sequence is 15 residues long. Germline CDR1 reads MGHRA; CDR2 reads YSYEKL. CDR3 nucleotide sequence: TGCGCCAGCAGCCCCCCCGCGTTAGTCGCCGGGGAGCTGTTTTTT. Translating it yields CASSPPALVAGELFF.

The chain recombines TRBV6-5 with TRBJ2-3; tentatively, D is TRBD1 (5 bases). The CDR3 is made up of 15 amino acids. Germline assignment: CDR1 MNHEY and CDR2 SVGAGI. With 2 bases removed from V and 2 bases from J, the gap between germline ends came to 11 bases. CDR3 sequence: CASSYGALSTDTQYF. Here the CDR3 DNA reads TGTGCCAGCAGTTACGGGGCCCTCTCCACAGATACGCAGTATTTT.

This rearrangement joins TRBV18 to TRBJ2-7; D is possibly TRBD1 (5 bases). CDR3 length equals 14 residues. V lost 2 bases and J 0 bases, leaving 8 bases between the germline ends. Germline V gene lookup returns CDR1 KGHSH and CDR2 LQKENI. CDR3 loop: CASSPWGNSYEQYF. CDR3 DNA: TGTGCCAGCTCACCATGGGGCAACTCCTACGAGCAGTACTTC.

The V gene is TRBV7-8, the J gene TRBJ1-2; 7 bases line up with TRBD1. The CDR3 consists of 16 residues. Germline values: CDR1 SGHVS, CDR2 FQNEAQ. V gave up 2 bases and J gave up 4 bases; unmatched junction bases: 10. CDR3 DNA sequence: TGTGCCAGCAGCTTAAAAGGGGCAGGGGGTATCTATGGCTACACCTTC. Its protein is CASSLKGAGGIYGYTF.

Only one count was recorded for this clone. This chain connects TRBV5-1 to TRBJ1-4; 8 bases are shared with TRBD1. CDR3 length: 15 residues. Germline values: CDR1 SGHRS, CDR2 YFSETQ. V lost 4 bases to trimming and J lost 8 bases; unmatched junction nucleotides: 10. The CDR3 loop reads CASSPPDRAGEKLFF. For the CDR3, the DNA is TGCGCCAGCAGCCCCCCGGACAGGGCGGGAGAAAAACTGTTTTTT.

The V and J genes are TRBV2 and TRBJ1-5; 9 bases fit TRBD1. From germline, CDR1 is SNHLY and CDR2 FYNNEI. The CDR3 totals 14 residues. J lost 5 bases, V lost 7 bases, and 6 bases had no gene match. The DNA of the CDR3 is TGTGCCAGCAAGGACAGGGGCAGGTATCAGCCCCAGCATTTT. This codes for CASKDRGRYQPQHF.

V is TRBV6-1 and J is TRBJ1-2; 11 positions agree with TRBD1. J gave up 6 bases and V 2 bases, and 14 bases lay outside the gene matches. Germline V gives CDR1 MNHNS, CDR2 SASEGT. This CDR3 has 18 amino acids. The CDR3 DNA follows: TGTGCCAGCAGTGAAAGGGGGACAGGGGGGCAGTTCGCAAATGGCTACACCTTC. Protein sequence: CASSERGTGGQFANGYTF.

CDR3 sequence reads: CASSQGYRGSNTGELFF. The CDR3 nucleotides are TGCGCCAGCAGCCAAGGTTACAGGGGCTCGAACACCGGGGAGCTGTTTTTT. The chain carries TRBV4-3 and TRBJ2-2, with 7 bases that match TRBD1. Germline V gene data show CDR1 as LGHNA and CDR2 as YSLEER. The CDR3 covers 17 residues. J gave up 0 bases and V 1 base, and 5 bases lay outside the gene matches.

The chain links TRBV5-1 to TRBJ2-7; D unresolved. V was clipped by 1 base and J by 0 bases, with 11 bases between them. This CDR3 region has 15 residues. The germline gives CDR1 SGHRS, CDR2 YFSETQ. This chain's CDR3 is CASSLIAESSYEQYF. In DNA, the CDR3 is TGCGCCAGCAGCTTGATTGCGGAAAGCTCCTACGAGCAGTACTTC.

The rearrangement uses TRBV13 and TRBJ2-1, with D possibly being TRBD2 (5 bases). V lost 5 bases and J 10 bases, leaving 15 bases between the germline ends. The CDR3 runs 13 residues. The germline V gene has CDR1 PRHDT and CDR2 FYEKMQ (reference sequence). Here the CDR3 DNA reads TGTGCCAGCAGCCAACTCGAGTCGGGGGAGCAGTTCTTC. Its translation: CASSQLESGEQFF.

The J gene is TRBJ2-1, the V gene TRBV7-3; TRBD1 agrees at 8 bases. Trimming removed 5 bases from V and 5 bases from J; junction bases left unmatched: 5. CDR3 size: 14 residues. Per the germline V gene, CDR1 is SGHTA and CDR2 is FQGTGA. The CDR3: CASSTGQGDNEQFF. CDR3 in DNA: TGTGCCAGCAGCACCGGACAGGGAGACAATGAGCAGTTCTTC.

This clone was picked up one time. The chain uses TRBV7-6 and TRBJ2-5, with TRBD1 as a possible D gene (6 bases). Germline CDR1 reads SGHVS; CDR2 reads FNYEAQ. Trimming took off 5 bases at V and 2 bases at J, with 9 bases between the two ends. The CDR3 spans 13 residues. Here the CDR3 reads CASSLDRQETQYF. The CDR3 DNA is TGTGCCAGCAGCCTGGACAGACAAGAGACCCAGTACTTC. Drawing the rest from reference TRBV7-6 and TRBJ2-5, the complete variable domain is GAGVSQSPRYKVTKRGQDVALRCDPISGHVSLYWYRQALGQGPEFLTYFNYEAQQDKSGLPNDRFSAERPEGSISTLTIQRTEQRDSAMYRCASSLDRQETQYFGPGTRLLVL.

CDR3 residues: CASSPILGAGTQYF. In nucleotides, the CDR3 is TGTGCCAGCAGTCCTATACTAGGAGCTGGGACCCAGTACTTC. The J gene is TRBJ2-5, the V gene TRBV2; the D gene is possibly TRBD2 (5 bases). There are 14 residues in the CDR3. Trimming took off 5 bases at V and 7 bases at J, with 17 bases between the two ends. CDR1 SNHLY and CDR2 FYNNEI come from the germline V gene. Complete variable domain (other parts from reference TRBV2 and TRBJ2-5): EPEVTQTPSHQVTQMGQEVILRCVPISNHLYFYWYRQILGQKVEFLVSFYNNEISEKSEIFDDQFSVERPDGSNFTLKIRSTKLEDSAMYFCASSPILGAGTQYFGPGTRLLVL.

This clone came up a few times. This rearrangement joins TRBV13 to TRBJ2-7; D perhaps matches TRBD2 (5 bases). From germline, CDR1 is PRHDT and CDR2 FYEKMQ (reference sequence). This CDR3 is 14 amino acids long. The V end was cut by 5 bases, the J end by 0 bases, with 11 bases between. CDR3 DNA: TGTGCCAGCAGCACCCAGCGGTCCTCCTACGAGCAGTACTTC. Translating gives CASSTQRSSYEQYF.

This chain connects TRBV5-6 to TRBJ2-3, with 8 nucleotides matching TRBD2. V dropped 4 bases and J dropped 2; count of bases not matched to a gene: 6. CDR3 length: 15 amino acids. CDR1 SGHDT and CDR2 YYEEEE come from the germline V gene. The CDR3 loop reads CASSPGGSSTDTQYF. The CDR3 DNA reads TGTGCCAGCAGCCCGGGGGGGTCGTCCACAGATACGCAGTATTTT.

The chain joins TRBV29-1 to TRBJ2-7; D may be TRBD2 (6 bases). The V gene lost 3 bases and the J gene lost 5 bases, with 26 bases spanning the gap. Germline CDR1 SQVTM, CDR2 ANQGSEA. The CDR3 totals 17 residues. The CDR3 is CSVEGLGGPGGINEQYF. The CDR3, as DNA: TGCAGCGTTGAGGGGCTAGGCGGGCCCGGGGGAATTAACGAGCAGTACTTC.

This sequence joins TRBV2 and TRBJ2-1, with a weak D call TRBD2 (5 bases). Germline-derived CDR1 and CDR2 are SNHLY and FYNNEI. CDR3 length: 13 amino acids. Trimming removed 7 bases from V and 10 bases from J, with 17 bases in between. CDR3 sequence: CASTGLRMQEQFF. CDR3 nucleotides: TGTGCCAGCACAGGACTCCGGATGCAGGAGCAGTTCTTC.

The chain recombines TRBV9 with TRBJ2-3, with TRBD2 matching 7 bases. V shed 4 bases, J shed 4 bases, and the junction held 3 bases outside the gene matches. This CDR3 has 13 residues. Germline assignment: CDR1 SGDLS and CDR2 YYNGEE. CDR3 in DNA: TGTGCCAGCAGCACGGGAGGAGCAGATACGCAGTATTTT. Translated: CASSTGGADTQYF.

The rearrangement links TRBV4-2 to TRBJ1-1; 7 bases agree with TRBD1. Germline CDR1 LGHNA, CDR2 YNFKEQ. The CDR3 covers 14 residues. V was pared by 7 bases and J by 0 bases, with 5 bases of the junction left unmatched. CDR3: CASNPGTVNTEAFF. For the CDR3, the DNA is TGTGCCAGCAATCCTGGGACAGTGAACACTGAAGCTTTCTTT.

V and J are TRBV4-1 and TRBJ2-1; TRBD2 might be the D (6 bases). CDR1 and CDR2 from the germline V gene are MGHRA and YSYEKL. Trimming took 7 bases from V and 7 from J, leaving 17 bases between them. This CDR3 spans 14 amino acids. CDR3 DNA sequence: TGCGCCAGCAAACTTTTATGGGGGGTTAATGAGCAGTTCTTC. Translation: CASKLLWGVNEQFF.

As concerns this clone: One end of the junction does not line up with germline, which may come from a read error. The J gene is TRBJ2-1, the V gene TRBV4-3, with D uncertain. Per the germline V gene, CDR1 is LGHNA and CDR2 is YSLEER. CDR3 length: 14 amino acids. The CDR3 DNA sequence: TGCGCCAGCAGCCAAGTGGGCGTCTACAGTGAGCAGTTCTTC. Its translation is CASSQVGVYSEQFF.

The gene calls are TRBV4-2 and TRBJ1-1; D possibly corresponds to TRBD1 (6 bases). The V and J ends lost 1 base and 5 bases respectively, with 23 bases between them. The CDR3 is made up of 18 amino acids. Germline loops: CDR1 LGHNA, CDR2 YNFKEQ. DNA of the CDR3: TGTGCCAGCAGCCAAGGCGAGGGGACCCTGGGGGGGACAACTGAAGCTTTCTTT. It codes for CASSQGEGTLGGTTEAFF.

The chain is built from TRBV18 and TRBJ1-1, with D uncertain. Germline loops: CDR1 KGHSH, CDR2 LQKENI. The CDR3 has 11 amino acids. The V end lost 3 bases, the J end lost 6 bases, and 5 bases lay between the germline ends. For the CDR3, the DNA is TGTGCCAGCTCACCGGCGGCTGAAGCTTTCTTT. Amino acid sequence: CASSPAAEAFF.

The genes are TRBV5-1 and TRBJ2-5; no clear D gene. The germline gives CDR1 SGHRS, CDR2 YFSETQ. Trimming took 1 base from V and 5 from J, leaving 12 bases between them. The CDR3 covers 14 residues. This CDR3 is CASSLSLNGETQYF. DNA for the CDR3: TGCGCCAGCAGCTTGTCCCTTAACGGGGAGACCCAGTACTTC. The entire variable domain, with the rest obtained from reference TRBV5-1 and TRBJ2-5, is as follows: KAGVTQTPRYLIKTRGQQVTLSCSPISGHRSVSWYQQTPGQGLQFLFEYFSETQRNKGNFPGRFSGRQFSNSRSEMNVSTLELGDSALYLCASSLSLNGETQYFGPGTRLLVL.

V is TRBV29-1 and J is TRBJ1-2; 10 bases match TRBD1. Germline V gives CDR1 SQVTM, CDR2 ANQGSEA. The ends lost 4 bases at V and 4 bases at J; junction bases unmatched: 6. The CDR3 has 14 amino acids. The DNA of the CDR3 is TGCAGCGTTGGAAGCGGGACAGGGGTCTATGGCTACACCTTC. Encoded protein: CSVGSGTGVYGYTF.